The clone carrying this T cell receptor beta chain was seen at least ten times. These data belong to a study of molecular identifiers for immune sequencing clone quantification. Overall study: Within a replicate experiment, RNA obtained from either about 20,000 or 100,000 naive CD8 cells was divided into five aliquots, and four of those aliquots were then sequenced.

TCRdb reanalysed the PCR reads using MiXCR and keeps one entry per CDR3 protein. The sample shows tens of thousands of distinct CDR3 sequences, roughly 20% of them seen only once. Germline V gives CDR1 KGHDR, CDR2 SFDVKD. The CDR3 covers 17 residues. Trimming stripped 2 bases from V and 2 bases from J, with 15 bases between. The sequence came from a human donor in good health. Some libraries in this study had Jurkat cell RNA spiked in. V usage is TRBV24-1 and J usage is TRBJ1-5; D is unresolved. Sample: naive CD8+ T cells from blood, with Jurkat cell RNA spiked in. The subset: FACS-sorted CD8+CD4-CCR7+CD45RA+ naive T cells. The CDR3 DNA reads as TGTGCCACCAGTGATTATCAGGCCCTTGGGGGCAATCAGCCCCAGCATTTT. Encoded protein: CATSDYQALGGNQPQHF.